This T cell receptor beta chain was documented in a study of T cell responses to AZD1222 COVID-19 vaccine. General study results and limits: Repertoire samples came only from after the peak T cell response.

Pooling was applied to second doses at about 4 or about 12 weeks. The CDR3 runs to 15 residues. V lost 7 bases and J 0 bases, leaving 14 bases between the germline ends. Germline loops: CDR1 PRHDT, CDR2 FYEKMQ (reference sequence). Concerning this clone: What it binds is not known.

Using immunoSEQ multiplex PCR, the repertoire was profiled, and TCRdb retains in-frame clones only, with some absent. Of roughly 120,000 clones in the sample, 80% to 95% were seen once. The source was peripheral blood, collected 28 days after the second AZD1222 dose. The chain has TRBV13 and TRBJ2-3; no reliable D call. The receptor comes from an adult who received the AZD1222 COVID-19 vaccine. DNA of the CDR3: TGTGCCAGCAACAAAAAAGGTCCCAGCACAGATACGCAGTATTTT. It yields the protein CASNKKGPSTDTQYF. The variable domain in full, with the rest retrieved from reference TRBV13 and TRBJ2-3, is AAGVIQSPRHLIKEKRETATLKCYPIPRHDTVYWYQQGPGQDPQFLISFYEKMQSDKGSIPDRFSAQQFSDYHSELNMSSLELGDSALYFCASNKKGPSTDTQYFGPGTRLTVL.